This TCR beta chain appears in the sequencing data of a study of long-term antiretroviral therapy in people with HIV. V lost 0 bases to trimming and J lost 1 base, with 4 bases between them. The CDR3 has 14 residues. In germline, CDR1 is ENHRY, CDR2 SYGVKD. Investigators performed immunoSEQ version v3.0 at survey level. Repertoires were generated with immunoSEQ multiplex PCR, while TCRdb's copy carries only in-frame clones and drops some. Of 35,000 to 40,000 clones listed, approximately 79% are singletons. The sequence derives from a man between 18 and 35 years old with HIV. Material: unsorted PBMCs, obtained 1.5 years after starting antiretroviral therapy. The V and J genes are TRBV10-3 and TRBJ2-4; no clear D gene. CDR3 DNA: TGTGCCATCAGTGAGTCGGGGGCCAAAAACATTCAGTACTTC. Translated, it gives CAISESGAKNIQYF.